A selection of T cell receptor beta chains follows, all from one sample in a study of Ad26.COV2.S vaccination and SARS-CoV-2 variants. Sequencing was performed with immunoSEQ multiplex PCR; in TCRdb, only in-frame clones are kept and a portion is missing. This table has around 370,000 clones, roughly 85% appearing once. The input for sequencing was peripheral blood, taken in a trial of Ad26.COV2.S vaccine versus placebo. The receptors come from a person between 18 and 60 years old who received the Ad26.COV2.S COVID-19 vaccine or a placebo. Both conserved end residues are part of each CDR3. The D gene is left open where the match is weak. Expanded clones get a size class; other rows say once, few or many, or leave the size out.

TRBV9	17	-	-	TRBJ2-1	TGTGCCAGCAGCGGGTTGGGACGGGGAAGCTCCTACAATGAGCAGTTCTTC	CASSGLGRGSSYNEQFF
TRBV24-1	14	-	once	TRBJ1-2	TGTGCCACCAGTGATGGCTCCCCGGTGGATGGCTACACCTTC	CATSDGSPVDGYTF
TRBV29-1	17	-	-	TRBJ2-1	TGCAGCGTTGAAGATCTTGGGCGGACAAGCCCCTACAATGAGCAGTTCTTC	CSVEDLGRTSPYNEQFF
TRBV4-3	13	-	-	TRBJ2-3	TGCGCCAGCAGCCAAGATATACCAGATACGCAGTATTTT	CASSQDIPDTQYF
TRBV19	14	TRBD1	once	TRBJ2-3	TGTGCCAGTAGAGGTCGACAGGGAACAGATACGCAGTATTTT	CASRGRQGTDTQYF
TRBV19	14	-	-	TRBJ1-4	TGTGCCAGTAGTATCTGGGAGAAGAATGAAAAACTGTTTTTT	CASSIWEKNEKLFF
TRBV4-1	18	-	-	TRBJ1-5	TGCGCCAGCAGCCAAGGGGGAGGCAGGAATGGTAGCAATCAGCCCCAGCATTTT	CASSQGGGRNGSNQPQHF
TRBV2	15	-	-	TRBJ1-1	TGTGCCAGCAGCCTTGACAGGATTTGGCCCACTGAAGCTTTCTTT	CASSLDRIWPTEAFF
TRBV13	17	TRBD2	-	TRBJ2-3	TGTGCCAGCAGCCCCTACCGACTAGCGGAGAGCACAGATACGCAGTATTTT	CASSPYRLAESTDTQYF
TRBV5-6	16	-	-	TRBJ1-5	TGTGCCAGCAGCTTGGGGGTGCGGGGGGACGGGCAGCCCCAGCATTTT	CASSLGVRGDGQPQHF
TRBV16	20	-	once	TRBJ1-1	TGTGCCAGCAGCCAATCGGGGGGGACACTCCTTGCGGGAGGGAACACTGAAGCTTTCTTT	CASSQSGGTLLAGGNTEAFF
TRBV3-1/TRBV3-2	14	TRBD1	-	TRBJ2-1	TGTGCCAGCAGCCCTCAACAGGGGCGCAATGAGCAGTTCTTC	CASSPQQGRNEQFF
TRBV9	16	-	-	TRBJ2-7	TGTGCCAGCAGCAGATCGGCATCCGGGGACGAAGGGGAGCAGTACTTC	CASSRSASGDEGEQYF
TRBV24-1	13	TRBD1	-	TRBJ2-7	TGTGCCACCAAAAGACAGGGGGATGGCGAGCAGTACTTC	CATKRQGDGEQYF
TRBV6-2/TRBV6-3	14	-	-	TRBJ1-1	TGTGCCAGCACCCCCGGGGGGGGGAACACTGAAGCTTTCTTT	CASTPGGGNTEAFF
TRBV9	12	-	once	TRBJ2-5	TGTGCCAGCAGCGTCTTGCAAGAGACCCAGTACTTC	CASSVLQETQYF
TRBV3-1/TRBV3-2	14	-	-	TRBJ2-1	TGTGCCAGCAGCCACCGGACAGTTTCTTGGGAGCAGTTCTTC	CASSHRTVSWEQFF
TRBV9	16	TRBD2	-	TRBJ2-5	TGTGCCAGCAGCGCAAAGTCGGGGGGTATTCGAGAGACCCAGTACTTC	CASSAKSGGIRETQYF
TRBV7-6	14	TRBD2	-	TRBJ2-2	TGTGCCAGCGTAAGCGGGGGGAACACCGGGGAGCTGTTTTTT	CASVSGGNTGELFF
TRBV6-6	15	-	-	TRBJ2-2	TGTGCCAGCAGTTACTCTGGCAGGAACACCGGGGAGCTGTTTTTT	CASSYSGRNTGELFF
TRBV28	14	-	-	TRBJ2-7	TGTGCCACCGAAACAGAAGGTAGCTCCTACGAGCAGTACTTC	CATETEGSSYEQYF
TRBV5-1	12	-	-	TRBJ1-6	TGCGCCAGCAGCCCCGGGGGCCTTCCCCTCCACTTT	CASSPGGLPLHF
TRBV18	14	-	few	TRBJ2-7	TGTGCCAGCTCCGCCGACTCGGCGTCCTACGAGCAGTACTTC	CASSADSASYEQYF
TRBV5-1	15	-	-	TRBJ2-7	TGCGCCAGCAGCTTGGCGGGGAGAAGGGATAGCGAGCAGTACTTC	CASSLAGRRDSEQYF
TRBV7-2	17	TRBD2	-	TRBJ2-3	TGTGCCAGCAGCTCCTACCGCCGGACTAGCGAGCAAGATACGCAGTATTTT	CASSSYRRTSEQDTQYF
TRBV5-8	15	TRBD2	-	TRBJ2-3	TGTGCCAGCAGCTTAGCGGGGGAGAGCACAGATACGCAGTATTTT	CASSLAGESTDTQYF
TRBV9	14	-	-	TRBJ2-2	TGTGCCAGCAGCCAGGGACCAAACACCGGGGAGCTGTTTTTT	CASSQGPNTGELFF
TRBV2	13	-	-	TRBJ2-5	TGTGCCAGCAGTGATAGTGCTAGTGGGGCCCAGTACTTC	CASSDSASGAQYF
TRBV19	15	-	-	TRBJ2-1	TGTGCCAGTAGTATCGGGATCAGCTCCTACAATGAGCAGTTCTTC	CASSIGISSYNEQFF
TRBV10-1	14	-	-	TRBJ1-3	TGCGCCAGCAGTGAGTGTCAGGGGGGAAACACCATATATTTT	CASSECQGGNTIYF
TRBV5-6	16	TRBD1	few	TRBJ2-1	TGTGCCAGCAGCTTACCCTTGACAGGGGGCAAGGATGAGCAGTTCTTC	CASSLPLTGGKDEQFF
TRBV10-2	14	-	-	TRBJ1-2	TGCGCCAGCAGTAGGACAGCGAGCAACTATGGCTACACCTTC	CASSRTASNYGYTF
TRBV2	13	TRBD1	once	TRBJ1-1	TGTGCCAGCAGGGGACAGGCCAACACTGAAGCTTTCTTT	CASRGQANTEAFF
TRBV5-1	15	-	-	TRBJ1-2	TGCGCCAGCAGCTTGGAGCTCAGAGCTAACTATGGCTACACCTTC	CASSLELRANYGYTF
TRBV30	18	TRBD1	-	TRBJ2-6	TGTGCCTGGAGTTATGGGGGACAGGGGGCAGCTGGGGCCAACGTCCTGACTTTC	CAWSYGGQGAAGANVLTF
TRBV18	13	-	-	TRBJ1-2	TGTGCCAGCTCACCAGGAGGGAACTATGGCTACACCTTC	CASSPGGNYGYTF
TRBV28	12	-	once	TRBJ2-1	TGTGCCACCGCAGCCTCCTACAATGAGCAGTTCTTC	CATAASYNEQFF
TRBV11-2	13	-	-	TRBJ1-1	TGTGCCAGCAGCTTTGGTGGAGGCACTGAAGCTTTCTTT	CASSFGGGTEAFF
TRBV27	14	TRBD1	-	TRBJ1-1	TGTGCCAGCAGTCTCGCGACAGGGGACACTGAAGCTTTCTTT	CASSLATGDTEAFF
TRBV7-8	14	-	-	TRBJ2-1	TGTGCCAGCAGCCGAGGACTCCCTTACAATGAGCAGTTCTTC	CASSRGLPYNEQFF
TRBV15	16	TRBD2	-	TRBJ2-1	TGTGCCACCAGGATTATGGGACTAGCGCGACACAATGAGCAGTTCTTC	CATRIMGLARHNEQFF
TRBV3-1/TRBV3-2	13	TRBD2	-	TRBJ2-7	TGTGCCAGCTCTCGGGCGGGAGCCTACGAGCAGTACTTC	CASSRAGAYEQYF
TRBV7-9	14	TRBD1	-	TRBJ1-2	TGTGCCAGCAGCTTAGCGGTCAGGGGGTATGGCTACACCTTC	CASSLAVRGYGYTF
TRBV4-1	17	TRBD2	-	TRBJ2-3	TGCGCCAGCAGCCAAGATAGACTAGCGGGGGTGACAGATACGCAGTATTTT	CASSQDRLAGVTDTQYF
TRBV7-9	15	-	-	TRBJ1-2	TGTGCCAGCAGCTTAGGTAGCGGGCCATCCTATGGCTACACCTTC	CASSLGSGPSYGYTF